This TCR beta chain was obtained from a study of T cells in Graves' hyperthyroidism and ophthalmopathy. There are 16 residues in the CDR3. Germline V gene sequence: CDR1 WNHNN, CDR2 SYGVQD (reference sequence). Trimming removed 10 bases at V and 2 bases at J, with 20 bases between. Amplification yielded TCR beta CDR3 regions, with RNA transcripts as the source. An initial round of RT-PCR targeting the TCR CDR3 relied on the HTBI primer set. Using its own MiXCR run on the multiplex PCR reads, TCRdb lists one record per CDR3 protein. The sample records just under 750,000 distinct CDR3 sequences, 30% to 40% being singletons.

The sequencing sample was made of blood. This rearrangement joins TRBV10-1 to TRBJ2-2; unclear D gene. This clonotype originated in a woman aged 35 to 49 with Graves' hyperthyroidism. The CDR3 reads CAIMKRDGINTGELFF. CDR3 DNA sequence: TGCGCCATCATGAAAAGAGACGGTATCAACACCGGGGAGCTGTTTTTT.